This T cell receptor (beta chain) was profiled in a study of immune heterogeneity within non-small cell lung tumors (dated by TCRdb to the late 2010s). Regarding the complete study: By histology, the tumors were a handful of squamous cell carcinomas, fewer than 13 non-squamous carcinomas and 1 tumor not otherwise specified. TCR repertoires were analyzed from about 60 tumor loci of under 18 patients, whereas transcriptome data were available for only about 43 loci from some eleven patients. To examine intratumoral immune heterogeneity, the study used whole-exome sequencing, RNA-seq and TCR beta repertoire sequencing on multiple spatially distinct regions of each NSCLC tumor. Binding of neoantigens to the HLA alleles of each patient was predicted with netMHCpan-3.0 for mutant peptides of 8 to 11 amino acids. The paper's findings and limits, for the study overall: A moderate positive correlation (R approximately 0.35), which was statistically significant, linked local T-cell repertoire clonality to local tumor mutational burden. For the most part, high-frequency TCR beta clonotypes differed from one individual patient to another. Within a patient, identical dominant CDR3B clonotypes were found to recur across loci, yet unique high-frequency clones were also harbored in different tumor locations.

Genomic DNA extracted from bulk tumor tissue served as TCR template, with roughly 600 ng gDNA amplified per sample. During surgery, multiple biopsies were taken from each primary tumor and placed as far apart as possible within the tumor mass. Patients in the study cohort, which was described as untreated, were newly diagnosed NSCLC cases going through curative surgery. The donors were approximately 14 patients with newly diagnosed non-small cell lung cancer who were having surgery with curative intent. A couple of independent pathologists reviewed the resected tumor masses. Sequencing was performed only on DNA and RNA samples of high quality. Notes on this clonotype: Its recognized antigen is unknown. Given a much more abundant clone one base away, this may be a read error.

The TCR beta CDR3 region was amplified with a multiplex PCR system whose first round of roughly 11 cycles used 32 V-gene forward primers and 13 J-gene reverse primers. The first PCR round was done with a QIAGEN Multiplex PCR Kit, and the primer sequences were filed in Chinese patent CN105087789A. In a second PCR round, Illumina universal primers were added with the Phusion High-Fidelity PCR Kit. The TCR libraries underwent paired-end sequencing with a read length of 151 bp on the Illumina HiSeq X Ten platform. Under the source paper's analysis protocol: Reads without multiplex PCR primers were removed using Cutadapt, read pairs were merged using PEAR, and CDR3 regions were called using MiXCR with default settings. Repertoire diversity was assessed by Shannon entropy, and clonality was calculated as one minus the Shannon entropy divided by the ln of the count of productive unique sequences. Clonotypes at a frequency of at least 0.5% were defined as dominant or high-frequency T-cell clones. TCRdb redid the processing of the public reads, applying fastp at Q25 and MiXCR, and retained in-frame beta chains. Each CDR3 protein gets just one entry, which takes the most common genes and DNA from the rows behind it. V and J calls and clone size were set by TCRdb, not the authors. Counted in this sample were more than 9,500 distinct CDR3 sequences; 30% to 35% of them appeared once. About 10% of the sample rests with the top ten.

CDR1 and CDR2, per the germline V gene (reference sequence), are LNHNV and YYDKDF. The CDR3 contains 14 residues, cysteine and phenylalanine counted. The read is trimmed to its CDR3 DNA, 42 bases read in frame from base 1. The rearrangement joined TRBV15 to TRBJ2-5; TRBD2 lines up with 8 middle nucleotides. The sequenced material came from lung tumor tissue. This TCR derives from a man aged 60 to 69 with non-small cell lung cancer. The nucleotide sequence is TGTGTCACCAGCTACGGACTAGCTCTAGAGACCCAGTACTTC. Translated, this gives CVTSYGLALETQYF.